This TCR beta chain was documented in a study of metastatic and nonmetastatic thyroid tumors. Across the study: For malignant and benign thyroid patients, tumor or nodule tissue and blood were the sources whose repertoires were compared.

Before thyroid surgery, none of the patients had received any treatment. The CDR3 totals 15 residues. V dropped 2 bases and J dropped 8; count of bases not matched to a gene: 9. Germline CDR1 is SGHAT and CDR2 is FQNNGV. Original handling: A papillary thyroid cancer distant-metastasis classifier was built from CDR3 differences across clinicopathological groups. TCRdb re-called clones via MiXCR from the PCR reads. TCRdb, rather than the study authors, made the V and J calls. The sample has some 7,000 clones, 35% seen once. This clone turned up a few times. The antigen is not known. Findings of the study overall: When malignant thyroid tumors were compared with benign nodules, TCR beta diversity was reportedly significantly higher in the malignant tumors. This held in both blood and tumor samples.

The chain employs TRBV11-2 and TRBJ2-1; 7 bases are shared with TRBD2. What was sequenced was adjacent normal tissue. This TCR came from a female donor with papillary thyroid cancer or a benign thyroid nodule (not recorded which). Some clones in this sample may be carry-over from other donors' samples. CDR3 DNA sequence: TGTGCCAGCAGCTTAAGAGTTACGGGAGGTTATGAGCAGTTCTTC. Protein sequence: CASSLRVTGGYEQFF.